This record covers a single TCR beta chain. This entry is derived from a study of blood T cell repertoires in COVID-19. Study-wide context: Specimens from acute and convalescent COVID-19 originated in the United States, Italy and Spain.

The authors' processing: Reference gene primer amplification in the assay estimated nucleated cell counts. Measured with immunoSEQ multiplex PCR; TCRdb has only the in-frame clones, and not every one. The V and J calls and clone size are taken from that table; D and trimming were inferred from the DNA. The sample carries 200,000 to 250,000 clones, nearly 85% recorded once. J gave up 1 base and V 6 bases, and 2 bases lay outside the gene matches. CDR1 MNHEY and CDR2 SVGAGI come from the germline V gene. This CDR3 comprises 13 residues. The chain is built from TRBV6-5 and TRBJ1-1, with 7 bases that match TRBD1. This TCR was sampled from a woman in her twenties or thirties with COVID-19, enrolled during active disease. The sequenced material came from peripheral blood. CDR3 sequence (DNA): TGTGCCAGCAGACGGGACAGGAACACTGAAGCTTTCTTT. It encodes CASRRDRNTEAFF.